A selection of T cell receptor beta chains follows, all from one sample in a study of T cell repertoires in aging, cancer and after chemotherapy. One entry per CDR3 protein, called by TCRdb with MiXCR from the multiplex PCR reads. The sample carries approximately 5,900 distinct CDR3 sequences, roughly 30% recorded once. Sequencing was done on a sample of blood. These receptors originate from a human donor in good health. CDR3s include the opening cysteine and the closing phenylalanine or tryptophan. A D gene is named only where the DNA matches it firmly. The size of a clone is reported for some rows only, either as once, few or many, or as a class for expanded clones.

d_call	v_call	j_call	clone_size	cdr3_aa	cdr3_nt
NA	TRBV29-1	TRBJ1-4	medium-sized	CSVGRGNNEKLFF	TGCAGCGTAGGTCGGGGGAATAATGAAAAACTGTTTTTT
TRBD1	TRBV5-4	TRBJ2-5	few	CASSHRTGTVEETQYF	TGTGCCAGCAGCCACAGGACCGGGACAGTAGAAGAGACCCAGTACTTC
NA	TRBV20-1	TRBJ2-1	once	CSALEGVLSYNEQFF	TGCAGTGCCTTAGAGGGTGTCTTGAGCTACAATGAGCAGTTCTTC
TRBD2	TRBV18	TRBJ2-1	NA	CASSDLAGSYNEQFF	TGTGCCAGCTCTGATCTAGCGGGCTCCTACAATGAGCAGTTCTTC
NA	TRBV30	TRBJ2-7	NA	CAWEGPVRTGKQYF	TGTGCCTGGGAGGGTCCGGTAAGGACCGGGAAGCAGTACTTC
NA	TRBV5-6	TRBJ2-1	few	CASSLEAFAFDGEQFF	TGTGCCAGCAGCTTGGAGGCCTTCGCGTTCGACGGTGAGCAGTTCTTC
NA	TRBV7-2	TRBJ2-1	few	CASSLVQEPYNEQFF	TGTGCCAGCAGCTTAGTCCAGGAGCCCTACAATGAGCAGTTCTTC
TRBD2	TRBV14	TRBJ2-2	NA	CASSHIKLLAGGGTGELFF	TGTGCCAGCAGCCATATTAAATTACTAGCGGGAGGTGGAACCGGGGAGCTGTTTTTT
TRBD2	TRBV6-5	TRBJ2-3	medium-sized	CASRLSGRTDTQYF	TGTGCCAGCAGACTTAGCGGGCGCACAGATACGCAGTATTTT
TRBD2	TRBV6-5	TRBJ2-7	few	CASRPLAGLYEQYF	TGTGCCAGCAGACCCCTAGCGGGTCTCTACGAGCAGTACTTC
NA	TRBV12-3/TRBV12-4	TRBJ1-1	NA	CASTEEGTTEAFF	TGTGCCAGCACCGAAGAGGGTACCACTGAAGCTTTCTTT
TRBD2	TRBV11-3	TRBJ2-1	NA	CASSQRISGRLNEQFF	TGCGCCAGCAGCCAACGTATTAGCGGGAGGCTCAATGAGCAGTTCTTC
NA	TRBV19	TRBJ1-5	NA	CASSSGNQPQHF	TGTGCCAGCTCCTCTGGGAATCAGCCCCAGCATTTT
TRBD1	TRBV7-4	TRBJ1-5	NA	CASSLRDNVGTGLNQPQHF	TGTGCCAGCAGCTTGCGAGATAACGTCGGGACAGGGCTTAATCAGCCCCAGCATTTT
NA	TRBV30	TRBJ1-1	few	CAWSIDRLNTEAFF	TGTGCCTGGAGTATCGACAGGTTGAACACTGAAGCTTTCTTT
TRBD1	TRBV27	TRBJ1-1	NA	CASSNDRVGGTEAFF	TGTGCCAGCAGTAATGACAGGGTGGGAGGCACTGAAGCTTTCTTT
NA	TRBV6-6	TRBJ1-1	few	CASSQTIVGRNTEAFF	TGTGCCAGCAGTCAAACTATCGTGGGGCGGAACACTGAAGCTTTCTTT
NA	TRBV7-2	TRBJ1-1	NA	CASSLNTPGQGKAFF	TGTGCCAGCAGCTTAAATACTCCTGGGCAGGGAAAAGCTTTCTTT
NA	TRBV6-6	TRBJ2-5	few	CASILRTQETQYF	TGTGCCAGCATCCTACGGACACAAGAGACCCAGTACTTC
TRBD2	TRBV20-1	TRBJ2-3	NA	CSARDFREGDTQYF	TGCAGTGCTAGAGATTTCCGGGAGGGAGATACGCAGTATTTT
TRBD1	TRBV7-6	TRBJ2-3	NA	CASSATGADTQYF	TGTGCCAGCAGCGCCACAGGGGCAGATACGCAGTATTTT
TRBD1	TRBV18	TRBJ2-2	NA	CASSPGTGRRARELFF	TGTGCCAGCTCACCAGGGACAGGGCGCCGGGCCAGGGAGCTGTTTTTT
TRBD2	TRBV18	TRBJ2-3	few	CASSPLLRETSGRESTDTQYF	TGTGCCAGCTCACCACTCCTTCGGGAGACTAGCGGGAGAGAGTCCACAGATACGCAGTATTTT
TRBD1	TRBV6-1	TRBJ1-5	few	CASSEAGGQDYQPQHF	TGTGCCAGCAGTGAAGCGGGAGGACAGGACTATCAGCCCCAGCATTTT
NA	TRBV12-3/TRBV12-4	TRBJ2-1	NA	CASSWSGEQFF	TGTGCCAGCAGTTGGTCAGGAGAGCAGTTCTTC
NA	TRBV4-2	TRBJ2-2	few	CASSPNILFSAGELFF	TGTGCCAGCAGCCCCAACATACTCTTCTCCGCCGGGGAGCTGTTTTTT
NA	TRBV11-1	TRBJ2-2	large	CASSLDWRDAFTTELFF	TGTGCCAGCAGCTTAGACTGGAGAGACGCTTTCACCACGGAGCTGTTTTTT
NA	TRBV5-6	TRBJ2-2	few	CASSLSELPYTGELFF	TGCGCCAGCAGCTTGAGTGAACTACCCTACACCGGGGAGCTGTTTTTT
TRBD2	TRBV12-3/TRBV12-4	TRBJ2-3	few	CASSPRLAGRTDTQYF	TGTGCCAGCAGTCCCAGACTAGCGGGAAGGACAGATACGCAGTATTTT
TRBD1	TRBV6-2/TRBV6-3	TRBJ1-1	few	CASADREMENTEAFF	TGTGCCAGCGCCGACAGGGAGATGGAGAACACTGAAGCTTTCTTT
NA	TRBV24-1	TRBJ1-4	NA	CATSDSGPNEKLFF	TGTGCCACCAGTGATTCCGGCCCTAATGAAAAACTGTTTTTT
NA	TRBV30	TRBJ2-5	once	CAWSVLAETQYF	TGTGCCTGGAGTGTCCTAGCGGAGACCCAGTACTTC
TRBD1	TRBV6-4	TRBJ2-7	NA	CASSYCRQGSYEQYF	TGTGCCAGCAGCTATTGCCGACAGGGCTCCTACGAGCAGTACTTC
TRBD1	TRBV19	TRBJ2-3	NA	CASSPETGSGADTQYF	TGTGCCAGTAGTCCAGAGACAGGGAGTGGGGCAGATACGCAGTATTTT
TRBD1	TRBV5-1	TRBJ1-2	NA	CASSLGAGGDYGYTF	TGCGCCAGCAGCTTGGGGGCAGGGGGCGACTATGGCTACACCTTC
TRBD1	TRBV20-1	TRBJ1-2	few	CSATNLGTGHGYTF	TGCAGTGCTACCAATCTCGGGACAGGGCATGGCTACACCTTC
NA	TRBV20-1	TRBJ2-7	NA	CSAGDNNYEQYF	TGCAGTGCTGGCGACAACAACTACGAGCAGTACTTC
NA	TRBV20-1	TRBJ2-7	NA	CSARDARPRRYEQYF	TGCAGTGCTAGAGACGCACGGCCCAGGCGCTACGAGCAGTACTTC
TRBD1	TRBV19	TRBJ2-7	medium-sized	CASTPGTGGEYEQYF	TGTGCCAGTACTCCCGGGACAGGGGGCGAGTACGAGCAGTACTTC
NA	TRBV6-2/TRBV6-3	TRBJ2-3	NA	CASSPAGSDTQYF	TGTGCCAGCTCCCCGGCAGGTTCAGATACGCAGTATTTT
NA	TRBV6-1	TRBJ2-1	medium-sized	CASRRDGGYNEQFF	TGTGCCAGCAGGCGGGACGGAGGATACAATGAGCAGTTCTTC
NA	TRBV20-1	TRBJ1-5	NA	CSARTYSNQPQHF	TGCAGTGCTAGGACATATAGCAATCAGCCCCAGCATTTT
TRBD1	TRBV15	TRBJ1-5	NA	CATSRDLTGAQPQHF	TGTGCCACCAGCAGAGATTTGACAGGGGCCCAGCCCCAGCATTTT
NA	TRBV7-9	TRBJ2-3	NA	CASSFYPSSPDTQYF	TGTGCCAGCAGCTTTTATCCCAGCTCTCCCGATACGCAGTATTTT
TRBD1	TRBV10-3	TRBJ1-3	NA	CAISESTDRVAGNTIYF	TGTGCCATCAGTGAGAGCACGGACAGGGTAGCTGGAAACACCATATATTTT
TRBD1	TRBV5-1	TRBJ2-7	NA	CASSFPDRDLSYEQYF	TGCGCCAGCAGCTTCCCTGACAGGGACCTATCCTACGAGCAGTACTTC
TRBD1	TRBV15	TRBJ1-2	NA	CATSPGQVFPGSFYGYTF	TGTGCCACCAGCCCGGGACAGGTCTTTCCGGGGTCCTTCTATGGCTACACCTTC
NA	TRBV28	TRBJ1-5	NA	CASSSGGAVTKPQHF	TGTGCCAGCAGTTCGGGAGGGGCGGTTACGAAACCCCAGCATTTT
TRBD2	TRBV19	TRBJ2-3	NA	CASSAKTSGGPQYF	TGTGCCAGTAGTGCCAAGACTAGCGGGGGGCCGCAGTATTTT
NA	TRBV18	TRBJ2-1	medium-sized	CASSLDPRREQFF	TGTGCCAGCTCACTCGACCCCCGGCGTGAGCAGTTCTTC
NA	TRBV6-2/TRBV6-3	TRBJ1-2	medium-sized	CASADNYGYTF	TGTGCCAGCGCTGACAACTATGGCTACACCTTC
TRBD1	TRBV5-5	TRBJ2-5	few	CASSFTGEETQYF	TGTGCCAGCAGCTTTACAGGGGAAGAGACCCAGTACTTC
NA	TRBV15	TRBJ1-6	NA	CATSRDKLLGPLHF	TGTGCCACCAGCCGGGACAAACTACTGGGACCCCTCCACTTT
TRBD2	TRBV6-2/TRBV6-3	TRBJ2-1	NA	CASRQRGANNERFF	TGTGCCAGCAGACAGCGGGGGGCCAACAATGAGCGGTTCTTC
TRBD1	TRBV29-1	TRBJ2-7	medium-sized	CSVTTGTGSYEQYF	TGCAGCGTTACTACCGGGACAGGCTCCTACGAGCAGTACTTC
TRBD2	TRBV5-1	TRBJ2-7	NA	CASSLLSGSGGAFDYEQYF	TGCGCCAGCAGCCTCTTATCGGGAAGCGGGGGGGCCTTTGACTACGAGCAGTACTTC
NA	TRBV15	TRBJ1-5	medium-sized	CATSRDGSSWGQPQHF	TGTGCCACCAGCAGAGATGGATCCTCCTGGGGTCAGCCCCAGCATTTT
NA	TRBV6-5	TRBJ1-5	medium-sized	CASSPESYQPQHF	TGTGCCAGCAGCCCTGAGTCCTATCAGCCCCAGCATTTT
NA	TRBV4-3	TRBJ1-2	NA	CASSHQQGRGYTF	TGCGCCAGCAGCCACCAACAGGGTCGGGGCTACACCTTC